The T cell receptor (beta chain) under discussion was sequenced for a study of blood T cell repertoires in COVID-19. Across the study: COVID-19 samples collected from the United States, Italy and Spain covered acute and convalescent phases. The cDNA or gDNA used as material had been derived from T cells, B-cell-depleted T cells, or PBMCs.

The CDR3 is made up of 15 amino acids. Germline values: CDR1 MNHNY, CDR2 SVGAGI (reference sequence). V shed 6 bases and J 4 bases; nucleotides not matched to a gene: 8. Produced via immunoSEQ multiplex PCR; TCRdb's table is partial and in-frame only. Here the sample spans fewer than 250,000 clones, about four fifths being singletons. The rearrangement uses TRBV6-6 and TRBJ1-5, with TRBD1 identical over 8 bases. The sequenced sample was peripheral blood. The TCR originated in a woman in her forties or fifties with acute or convalescent COVID-19. In DNA, the CDR3 is TGTGCCAGCAGACAGGGGGGGGGCGCTAATCAGCCCCAGCATTTT. Protein sequence: CASRQGGGANQPQHF.